This T cell receptor (beta chain) was recovered during a study of early T cells in non-severe SARS-CoV-2 infection. Researchers tagged individual cDNA molecules with unique molecular identifiers. TCRdb reanalysed the 5' RACE reads using MiXCR and keeps one entry per CDR3 protein. The table includes tens of thousands of distinct CDR3 sequences, 14% detected once. The CDR3 contains 14 residues. Germline values: CDR1 SNHLY, CDR2 FYNNEI. With respect to this clonotype: The junction does not match germline at one end; this may be a read error.

The TCR was taken from an adult who was a healthcare worker with PCR-confirmed SARS-CoV-2 infection or an uninfected control (not recorded which). The J gene is TRBJ2-7, the V gene TRBV2, with TRBD1 as a possible D gene (5 bases). Sequences were obtained from whole blood. In DNA, the CDR3 is TGTGCCAGCATTGAAAAAACAGGCCCCTACGAGCAGTACTTC. Translation: CASIEKTGPYEQYF.